A single T cell receptor beta chain is shown here with its context. Its antigen is undetermined. The data were taken from a study of cytomegalovirus exposure and HLA in healthy donors. The study, taken as a whole, reports: The study designated 164 TCR beta chains cytomegalovirus-associated. The authors assumed roughly uniform sequencing depth across donors for presence/absence analyses. When the data were analyzed later, several of the most significant clusters appeared to be linked to common viral pathogens.

With 60 Vbeta and 13 Jbeta primers, the PCR was carried out. Using immunoSEQ multiplex PCR, the repertoire was profiled, and TCRdb retains in-frame clones only, with some absent. The table includes approximately 89,000 clones, roughly 80% detected once. The sequence came from a man aged 25-45 years in good health and CMV-seropositive. Source material: PBMCs.

The CDR3 nucleotides are TGTGCCAGCAGCTTGACCCGACTAGCGGGGGTGTACGGGGAGCTGTTTTTT. Protein: CASSLTRLAGVYGELFF. The chain links TRBV5-8 to TRBJ2-2; 12 bases fit TRBD2. Germline trimming cut 1 base from V and 7 bases from J; bases unmatched to any gene: 8. In germline, CDR1 is SGHTS, CDR2 YDEGEE. The CDR3 is 17 residues long.